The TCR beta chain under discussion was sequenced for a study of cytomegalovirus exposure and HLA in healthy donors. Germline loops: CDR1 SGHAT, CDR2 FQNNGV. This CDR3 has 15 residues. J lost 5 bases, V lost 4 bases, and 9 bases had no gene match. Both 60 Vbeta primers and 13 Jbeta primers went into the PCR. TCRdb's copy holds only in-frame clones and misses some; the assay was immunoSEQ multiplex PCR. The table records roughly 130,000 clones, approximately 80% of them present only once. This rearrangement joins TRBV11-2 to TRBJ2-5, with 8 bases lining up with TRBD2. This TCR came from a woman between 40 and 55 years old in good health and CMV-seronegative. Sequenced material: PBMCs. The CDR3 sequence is CASSSGRGGHETQYF. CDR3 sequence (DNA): TGTGCCAGCAGCTCGGGCCGGGGGGGGCACGAGACCCAGTACTTC.